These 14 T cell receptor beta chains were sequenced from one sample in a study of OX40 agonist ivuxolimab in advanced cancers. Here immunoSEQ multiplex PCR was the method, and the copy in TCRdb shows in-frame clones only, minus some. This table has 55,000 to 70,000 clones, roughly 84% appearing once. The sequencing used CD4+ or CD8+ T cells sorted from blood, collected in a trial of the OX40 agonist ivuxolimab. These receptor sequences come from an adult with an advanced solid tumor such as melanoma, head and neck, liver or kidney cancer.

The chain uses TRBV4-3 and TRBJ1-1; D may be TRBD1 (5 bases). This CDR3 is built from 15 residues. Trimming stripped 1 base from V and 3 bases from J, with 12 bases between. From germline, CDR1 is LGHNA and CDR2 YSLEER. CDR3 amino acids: CASSQATLGDTEAFF. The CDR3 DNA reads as TGCGCCAGCAGCCAAGCCACCCTAGGGGACACTGAAGCTTTCTTT.

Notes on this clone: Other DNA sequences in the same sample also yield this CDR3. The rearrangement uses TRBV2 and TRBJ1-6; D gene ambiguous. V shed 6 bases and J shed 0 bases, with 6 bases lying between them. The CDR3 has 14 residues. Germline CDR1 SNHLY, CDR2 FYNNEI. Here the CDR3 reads CASRSSSYNSPLHF. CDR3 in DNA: TGTGCCAGCAGGTCGAGCTCCTATAATTCACCCCTCCACTTT.

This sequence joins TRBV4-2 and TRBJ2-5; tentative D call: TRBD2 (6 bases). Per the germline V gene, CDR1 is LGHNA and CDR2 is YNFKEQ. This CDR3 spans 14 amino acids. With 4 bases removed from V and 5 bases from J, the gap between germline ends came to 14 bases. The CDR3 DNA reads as TGTGCCAGCAGCCCCGCTGGGGGGTCGGAGACCCAGTACTTC. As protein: CASSPAGGSETQYF.

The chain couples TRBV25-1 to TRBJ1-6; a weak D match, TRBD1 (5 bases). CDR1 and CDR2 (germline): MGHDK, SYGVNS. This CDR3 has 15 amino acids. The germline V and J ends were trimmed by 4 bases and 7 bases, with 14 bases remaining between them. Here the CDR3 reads CASSGPRGRNSPLHF. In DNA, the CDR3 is TGTGCCAGCAGTGGGCCTCGGGGCCGAAATTCACCCCTCCACTTT.

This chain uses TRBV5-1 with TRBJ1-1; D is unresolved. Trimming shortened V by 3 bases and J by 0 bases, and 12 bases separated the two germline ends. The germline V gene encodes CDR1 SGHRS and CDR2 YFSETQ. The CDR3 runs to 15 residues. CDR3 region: CASSSTMRMNTEAFF. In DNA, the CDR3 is TGCGCCAGCAGCTCTACCATGCGAATGAACACTGAAGCTTTCTTT.

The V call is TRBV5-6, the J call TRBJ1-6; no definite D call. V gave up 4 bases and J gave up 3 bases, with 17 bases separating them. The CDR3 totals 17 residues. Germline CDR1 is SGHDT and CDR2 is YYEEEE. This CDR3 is CASSLVSGRDYNSPLHF. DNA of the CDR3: TGTGCCAGCAGCCTGGTTAGTGGACGGGACTATAATTCACCCCTCCACTTT.

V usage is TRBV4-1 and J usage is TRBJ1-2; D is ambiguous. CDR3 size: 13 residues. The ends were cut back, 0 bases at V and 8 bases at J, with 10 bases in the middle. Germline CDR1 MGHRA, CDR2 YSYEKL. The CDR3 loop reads CASSQEDGRGYTF. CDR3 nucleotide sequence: TGCGCCAGCAGCCAAGAGGACGGACGGGGCTACACCTTC.

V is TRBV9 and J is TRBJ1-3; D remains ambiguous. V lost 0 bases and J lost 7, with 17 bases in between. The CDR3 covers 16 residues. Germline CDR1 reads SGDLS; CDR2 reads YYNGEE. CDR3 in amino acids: CASSVGSGGLGNTIYF. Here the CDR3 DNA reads TGTGCCAGCAGCGTAGGTTCAGGCGGTTTGGGGAACACCATATATTTT.

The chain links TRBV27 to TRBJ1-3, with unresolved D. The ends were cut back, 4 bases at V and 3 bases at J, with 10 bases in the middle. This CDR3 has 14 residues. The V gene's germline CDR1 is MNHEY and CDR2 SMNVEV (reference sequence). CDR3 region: CASSSLDGGNTIYF. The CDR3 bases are TGTGCCAGCAGTTCCCTAGACGGTGGAAACACCATATATTTT.

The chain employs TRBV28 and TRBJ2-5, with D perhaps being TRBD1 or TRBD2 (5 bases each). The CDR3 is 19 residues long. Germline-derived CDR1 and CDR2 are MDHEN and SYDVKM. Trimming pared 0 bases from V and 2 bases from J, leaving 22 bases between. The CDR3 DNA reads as TGTGCCAGCAGTTTATGGGCTGTAGGATCCCAGGGACGGCAAGAGACCCAGTACTTC. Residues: CASSLWAVGSQGRQETQYF.

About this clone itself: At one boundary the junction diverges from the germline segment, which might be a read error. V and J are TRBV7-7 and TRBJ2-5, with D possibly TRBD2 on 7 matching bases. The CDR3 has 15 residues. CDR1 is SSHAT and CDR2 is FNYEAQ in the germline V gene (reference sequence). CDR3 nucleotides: TGTGCTAGCAGCTTAGACCGGGGGGCCAAAGAGACCCAGTACTTC. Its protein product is CASSLDRGAKETQYF.

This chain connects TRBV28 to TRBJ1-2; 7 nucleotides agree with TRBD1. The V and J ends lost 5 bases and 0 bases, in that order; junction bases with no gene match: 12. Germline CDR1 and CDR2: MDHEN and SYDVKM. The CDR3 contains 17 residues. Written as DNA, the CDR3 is TGTGCCAGCAGTCCCCTGGAGGGACAGACTGCTAACTATGGCTACACCTTC. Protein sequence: CASSPLEGQTANYGYTF.

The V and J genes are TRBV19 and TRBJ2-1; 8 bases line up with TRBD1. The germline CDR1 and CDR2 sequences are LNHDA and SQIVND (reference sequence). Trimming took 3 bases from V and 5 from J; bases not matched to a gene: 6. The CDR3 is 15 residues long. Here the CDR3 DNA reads TGTGCCAGTAGTATCGGACAGGGTAGCAACAATGAGCAGTTCTTC. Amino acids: CASSIGQGSNNEQFF.

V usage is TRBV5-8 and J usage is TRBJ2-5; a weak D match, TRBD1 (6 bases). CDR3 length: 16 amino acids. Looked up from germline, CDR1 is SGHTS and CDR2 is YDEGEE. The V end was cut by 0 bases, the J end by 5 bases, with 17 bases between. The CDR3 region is CASSLGTGSSLETQYF. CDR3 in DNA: TGTGCCAGCAGCTTGGGTACAGGGTCAAGTTTGGAGACCCAGTACTTC.